This TCR beta chain was found in a study of blood T cell repertoires in COVID-19. In the study overall: T cells, B-cell-depleted T cells, or PBMCs supplied cDNA or gDNA.

Authors' data handling: Using reference gene primer amplification, nucleated cell counts were estimated. Generated by immunoSEQ multiplex PCR, the TCRdb table keeps only in-frame clones and is missing some. The V and J calls and the clone size are those of that table, but D and trimming were determined from the DNA. Of under 150,000 clones in the sample, around 87% were seen once. Germline loops: CDR1 LNHDA, CDR2 SQIVND (reference sequence). V gave up 6 bases and J gave up 3 bases; unmatched junction bases: 7. This CDR3 region has 15 residues. Source material: peripheral blood. The chain is built from TRBV19 and TRBJ2-7; 11 positions match TRBD2. This receptor was taken from a woman aged 60-75 years with active COVID-19. CDR3: CASRPTSGIGYEQYF. The CDR3 bases are TGTGCCAGTAGACCGACTAGCGGGATAGGCTACGAGCAGTACTTC.